The present entry profiles one T cell receptor (beta chain) with its context. One end of the junction is discordant with germline, which a read error may explain. TCRdb's table, derived via immunoSEQ multiplex PCR, lists solely in-frame clones and lacks some. Here the sample spans about 20,000 clones, about three quarters being singletons. Germline values: CDR1 SEHNR, CDR2 FQNEAQ (reference sequence). The CDR3 is 15 amino acids. The sample is drawn from a study of somatic mutations in cytotoxic T cells in rheumatoid arthritis. The clonotype originates from an adult with rheumatoid arthritis. The chain employs TRBV7-9 and TRBJ2-1, with 8 bases matching TRBD1. The sequenced sample was CD8+ T cells sorted from blood. The CDR3 reads CASSLATGDRNEQFF. The CDR3 DNA reads as TGTGCCAGCAGCCTAGCGACAGGGGATAGGAATGAGCAGTTCTTC.